This passage covers 25 T cell receptor beta chains from one sample sequenced in a study of blood T cells in healthy people across ages. The use of a sample-barcoded 5' primer and a J-beta primer mix characterized a second PCR of about 7 to 12 cycles. TCRdb passed the 5' RACE reads through MiXCR, listing each CDR3 protein once. The sample holds approximately 880,000 distinct CDR3 sequences, about 48% seen once. The sample was blood. These receptor sequences come from a young man in good health.

V gene TRBV4-1 combines with J gene TRBJ2-6, with a tentative D call TRBD1 (5 bases). The V end lost 6 bases, the J end lost 0 bases, and 12 bases lay between the germline ends. Germline V CDR1 and CDR2: MGHRA, YSYEKL. The CDR3 loop spans 16 amino acids. The CDR3 DNA reads TGCGCCAGCAGTAGGACAAGCAACTCTGGGGCCAACGTCCTGACTTTC. Translated, it gives CASSRTSNSGANVLTF.

The V and J genes are TRBV29-1 and TRBJ1-2; no definite D call. The V gene's germline CDR1 is SQVTM and CDR2 ANQGSEA. V was cut by 6 bases and J by 4 bases, with 15 bases left in between. CDR3 length equals 13 residues. The DNA for the CDR3 is TGCAGCGTCGGCGACTGGGAAGTCTATGGCTACACCTTC. It specifies CSVGDWEVYGYTF.

The chain joins TRBV28 to TRBJ1-2, with D possibly TRBD1 on 6 matching bases. V shed 4 bases and J shed 3 bases, with 12 bases lying between them. Germline V gene lookup returns CDR1 MDHEN and CDR2 SYDVKM. This CDR3 spans 14 amino acids. Here the CDR3 DNA reads TGTGCCAGCAGTTCGGCGGGGGCGTACTATGGCTACACCTTC. Protein sequence: CASSSAGAYYGYTF.

This clonotype was observed a handful of times. The chain has TRBV3-1 and TRBJ1-1, with 8 bases identical to TRBD1. The CDR3 runs to 15 residues. V shed 5 bases and J 0 bases; nucleotides not matched to a gene: 5. Germline V CDR1 and CDR2: LGHDT, YNNKEL (reference sequence). CDR3 nucleotide sequence: TGTGCCAGCAGCACCCAACAGGGGGTGAACACTGAAGCTTTCTTT. Translation gives CASSTQQGVNTEAFF.

This clonotype was detected only a few times. The J gene is TRBJ1-2, the V gene TRBV12-3 or TRBV12-4; the D is unclear. This CDR3 region has 13 residues. V was cut by 3 bases and J by 4 bases, with 9 bases left in between. This CDR3 is CASSLFASYGYTF. The CDR3 DNA sequence: TGTGCCAGCAGTTTGTTCGCCAGCTATGGCTACACCTTC.

A few counts support this clonotype. The chain is built from TRBV7-9 and TRBJ2-1; D may be TRBD2 (6 bases). The V end was cut by 5 bases, the J end by 6 bases, with 17 bases between. CDR1 is SEHNR, CDR2 FQNEAQ, per germline (reference sequence). This CDR3 contains 15 residues. The CDR3 is CASSATGTPINEQFF. CDR3 bases: TGTGCCAGCAGCGCAACCGGGACTCCAATCAATGAGCAGTTCTTC.

This rearrangement joins TRBV7-2 to TRBJ1-2; 7 bases are shared with TRBD1. CDR1 is SGHTA, CDR2 FQGNSA, per germline. Losses at the gene ends were 0 bases for V and 4 bases for J; bases not matched to a gene: 8. The CDR3 consists of 16 residues. This CDR3 reads CASSLAMAGGLYGYTF. CDR3 nucleotide sequence: TGTGCCAGCAGCTTAGCGATGGCAGGGGGACTCTATGGCTACACCTTC.

This chain uses TRBV6-6 with TRBJ1-1, with D perhaps TRBD1 (5 bases). The CDR3 sequence is 13 residues long. Deletions cut 8 bases from V and 3 bases from J, with 13 bases between. Per the germline V gene, CDR1 is MNHNY and CDR2 is SVGAGI (reference sequence). CDR3 in DNA: TGTGCCAGCGTAGACCCGGGGGACACTGAAGCTTTCTTT. Translating gives CASVDPGDTEAFF.

The V and J genes are TRBV21-1 and TRBJ2-5; TRBD2 is the table's D call, not checked against the DNA. TRBV21-1 is noted as a pseudogene. The CDR3 spans 14 residues. The CDR3 here is CASSPGGVIGTQYF. The CDR3 DNA reads as TGTGCCAGCAGCCCTGGAGGGGTTATCGGGACCCAGTACTTC.

This clonotype was observed a few times. The V and J genes are TRBV27 and TRBJ2-4, with 9 bases lining up with TRBD2. The J call may be wrong; the DNA end is better matched by TRBJ2-7. The CDR3 loop spans 15 amino acids. Germline V gives CDR1 MNHEY, CDR2 SMNVEV (reference sequence). The CDR3 reads CAAQGKTSGDYEQYF. The CDR3, as DNA: TGTGCCGCCCAGGGGAAGACTAGCGGCGACTACGAGCAGTACTTC.

Ten or more counts support this clonotype. The chain uses TRBV24-1 and TRBJ2-1; maybe TRBD2 (6 bases). Trimming removed 4 bases from V and 7 bases from J, with 22 bases in between. Germline values: CDR1 KGHDR, CDR2 SFDVKD. CDR3 length: 17 amino acids. The DNA of the CDR3 is TGTGCCACCAGTGACCCCAGTGGGTCCCCGGCGGGGAATGAGCAGTTCTTC. As protein: CATSDPSGSPAGNEQFF.

Only a few counts were recorded for this clonotype. The chain joins TRBV6-5 to TRBJ2-5; weak D call: TRBD2 (6 bases). The better agreement between TRBJ2-7 and the DNA end casts doubt on the J call. Germline V gene lookup returns CDR1 MNHEY and CDR2 SVGAGI. CDR3 length: 15 residues. CDR3 bases: TGTGCCAGCAGTTACTCCGTGAGCGGGTACTACGAGCAGTACTTC. Encoded protein: CASSYSVSGYYEQYF.

To note about this clonotype: A much larger clone sits a single nucleotide away, making a read error possible. The V gene is TRBV18, the J gene TRBJ2-7, with a possible D match to TRBD2 (5 bases). Germline CDR1 reads KGHSH; CDR2 reads LQKENI. The V end lost 6 bases, the J end lost 5 bases, and 11 bases lay between the germline ends. The CDR3 extends over 12 amino acids. The CDR3: CASSRDLDEQYF. The CDR3 nucleotides read TGTGCCAGCTCGAGGGATCTTGACGAGCAGTACTTC.

The rearrangement uses TRBV28 and TRBJ2-7; D is perhaps TRBD1 or TRBD2 (5 bases each). From germline, CDR1 is MDHEN and CDR2 SYDVKM. This CDR3 comprises 15 residues. V lost 4 bases to trimming and J lost 1 base, with 14 bases between them. Here the CDR3 reads CASSSSGTVSYEQYF. The CDR3 bases are TGTGCCAGCAGTTCTTCCGGGACCGTATCCTACGAGCAGTACTTC.

The chain links TRBV20-1 to TRBJ2-7; 8 bases are a match to TRBD1. V dropped 5 bases and J dropped 7; count of bases not matched to a gene: 16. CDR1 and CDR2 (germline): DFQATT, SNEGSKA (reference sequence). The CDR3 has 15 residues. The CDR3 region is CSAPDTGDRGKEQYF. The DNA for the CDR3 is TGCAGTGCTCCAGACACTGGAGACAGGGGCAAAGAGCAGTACTTC.

A few counts support this clonotype. V and J are TRBV20-1 and TRBJ2-1, with TRBD1 matching over 10 bases. The CDR3 has 13 residues. Losses at the gene ends were 3 bases for V and 7 bases for J; bases not matched to a gene: 3. Looked up from germline, CDR1 is DFQATT and CDR2 is SNEGSKA (reference sequence). The CDR3 sequence is CSASWDRGNEQFF. DNA for the CDR3: TGCAGTGCTAGTTGGGACAGGGGAAATGAGCAGTTCTTC.

The chain employs TRBV6-5 and TRBJ1-6; D is possibly TRBD1 (5 bases). The CDR3 runs to 16 residues. The germline V gene has CDR1 MNHEY and CDR2 SVGAGI. Deletions cut 6 bases from V and 0 bases from J, with 12 bases between. The CDR3, as DNA: TGTGCCAGCAGACGACAGATAAGCTCCTATAATTCACCCCTCCACTTT. Translating gives CASRRQISSYNSPLHF.

V usage is TRBV28 and J usage is TRBJ2-6, with D hard to call. Trimming pared 11 bases from V and 6 bases from J, leaving 17 bases between. The CDR3 length is 14 residues. Germline CDR1 is MDHEN and CDR2 is SYDVKM. The CDR3 sequence: CAGTGGTEANVLTF. CDR3 nucleotides: TGTGCCGGCACTGGCGGTACTGAGGCCAACGTCCTGACTTTC.

A note on this clonotype: A much bigger clone sits one base away, suggesting this may be a read error. The rearrangement uses TRBV29-1 and TRBJ2-3, with 9 bases matching TRBD1. Germline values: CDR1 SQVTM, CDR2 ANQGSEA. The V and J ends lost 8 bases and 1 base, in that order; junction bases with no gene match: 7. The CDR3 totals 14 residues. CDR3 coding DNA: TGCAGCACCGCACGACAGGGGGGCACAGATACGCAGTATTTT. Translated: CSTARQGGTDTQYF.

V and J are TRBV18 and TRBJ2-4; D call uncertain. The better agreement between TRBJ2-7 and the DNA end casts doubt on the J call. This CDR3 comprises 15 residues. Germline lookup yields CDR1 KGHSH and CDR2 LQKENI. DNA for the CDR3: TGTGCCAGCTCACCACCGATGGGTACGGGCGGCGAGCAGTACTTC. The encoded protein is CASSPPMGTGGEQYF.

The V gene is TRBV4-1, the J gene TRBJ2-3, with 7 bases that match TRBD1. Germline trimming cut 4 bases from V and 0 bases from J; bases unmatched to any gene: 7. CDR1 is MGHRA, CDR2 YSYEKL, per germline. The CDR3 extends over 16 amino acids. CDR3 coding DNA: TGCGCCAGCAGCCGCGAGGGGGCCCTAAGCACAGATACGCAGTATTTT. Encoded protein: CASSREGALSTDTQYF.

Details on this clonotype: With a much larger clone just one base away, this may be a read error. This chain connects TRBV29-1 to TRBJ2-7; 7 bases are a match to TRBD1. The assigned J gene may be wrong: the sequence end matches TRBJ2-4 better. The CDR3 has 13 residues. Germline loops: CDR1 SQVTM, CDR2 ANQGSEA. CDR3 residues: CSGGARQGNIQYF. Written as DNA, the CDR3 is TGCAGCGGTGGGGCAAGACAGGGAAACATTCAGTACTTC.

This clonotype has just a few counts. V and J are TRBV4-2 and TRBJ2-7, with D possibly being TRBD2 (5 bases). Trimming left V 3 bases short and J 6 bases short, with 12 bases between. The CDR3 consists of 13 residues. Germline lookup yields CDR1 LGHNA and CDR2 YNFKEQ. The CDR3 loop reads CASSQDWSVEQYF. CDR3 DNA: TGTGCCAGCAGCCAGGACTGGAGCGTCGAGCAGTACTTC.

This clonotype has a handful of counts. The V gene is TRBV2, the J gene TRBJ2-3; D is possibly TRBD1 or TRBD2 (6 bases each). The germline V gene encodes CDR1 SNHLY and CDR2 FYNNEI. The CDR3 is made up of 14 amino acids. V was cut by 4 bases and J by 2 bases, with 10 bases left in between. The CDR3 region is CASSGRDNTDTQYF. The CDR3 bases are TGTGCCAGCAGTGGGCGGGACAACACAGATACGCAGTATTTT.

The J gene is TRBJ2-7, the V gene TRBV7-6, with D possibly being TRBD2 (6 bases). Trimming removed 8 bases at V and 0 bases at J, with 17 bases between. The CDR3 consists of 15 residues. Germline V gene data show CDR1 as SGHVS and CDR2 as FNYEAQ. CDR3 protein: CASGSGGTLSYEQYF. CDR3 coding DNA: TGTGCCAGCGGTTCCGGAGGGACTCTCTCCTACGAGCAGTACTTC.